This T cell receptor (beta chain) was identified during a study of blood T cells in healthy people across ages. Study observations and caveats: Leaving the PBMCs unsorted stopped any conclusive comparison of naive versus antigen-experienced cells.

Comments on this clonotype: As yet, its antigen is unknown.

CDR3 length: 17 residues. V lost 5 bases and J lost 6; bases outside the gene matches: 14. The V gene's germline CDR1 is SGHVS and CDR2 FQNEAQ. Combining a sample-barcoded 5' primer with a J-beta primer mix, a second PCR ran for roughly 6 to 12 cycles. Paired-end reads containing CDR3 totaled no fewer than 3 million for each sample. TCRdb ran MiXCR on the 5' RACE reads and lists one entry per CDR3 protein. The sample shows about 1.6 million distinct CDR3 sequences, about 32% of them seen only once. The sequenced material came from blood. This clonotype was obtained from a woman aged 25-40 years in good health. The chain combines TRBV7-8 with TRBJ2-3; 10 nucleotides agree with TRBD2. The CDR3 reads CASSPRGLAGGRDTQYF. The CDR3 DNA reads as TGTGCCAGCAGCCCTAGGGGATTAGCGGGGGGCCGTGATACGCAGTATTTT.